This T cell receptor beta chain was captured in a study of robustness of blood B and T cell sequencing (dated by TCRdb to about 2018). Looking at the study overall: The study was designed to determine how much peripheral blood is required to reliably characterize an individual's TCRbeta and IgG repertoires. As technical replicates, two replicate TCRbeta cDNA libraries were made from one shared RNA pool taken from a single 10 ml draw. Each of the nine to eleven independently drawn blood samples had its TCRbeta and IgG repertoires measured. Points the paper makes about the study in general: Coverage of the top 10,000 TCRbeta clonotypes approached saturation when 3 or 4 tubes (roughly 28-40 ml blood) were combined. Overlap of rare TCRbeta clonotypes did not improve with pooling tubes, implying much larger blood volumes would be needed to capture them. Evidence of cross-contamination, likely caused by batch processing, was seen in one pair of TCRbeta libraries, and the UMI-sequence pairs shared between the two libraries were removed. Between the technical replicate libraries, approximately 95% of the top 10,000 TCRbeta clonotypes in one library were also present in the other library. Every single 10 ml sample contained the 1,000 most abundant TCRbeta clonotypes from the pooled draws. Immediate fractionation was required for EDTA tubes, so the use of EDTA tubes in multi-site collections was limited. The TCRbeta rarefaction curves did not fully level off, which suggests under-sequencing or many low-abundance clonotypes.

In regard to this clonotype: The antigen it recognizes is unknown. It has no much larger one-base neighbor in the sample; base qualities were not kept.

Library prep was done by PCR. TCRdb shows the sequencer as Illumina MiSeq. SMARTScribe reverse transcriptase and a 5' template-switch oligo, by which a universal priming site was added, were used for cDNA synthesis. A 12-nucleotide random unique molecular identifier (UMI) was carried by the template-switch oligo, and each cDNA molecule was tagged with this UMI. During reverse transcription, chain-specific reverse primers targeted TCRbeta transcripts. Residual template-switch adapters were removed by uracil DNA glycosylase treatment, and cDNA was purified using a Qiagen MinElute kit. The first PCR used KAPA HiFi HotStart ReadyMix for approximately 23 cycles, split across four 50 ul reactions with step-out primers. Before further amplification, first-round PCR products were gel-purified. Illumina Nextera adapters were added in a second 8-cycle PCR, after which libraries were purified and pooled. The UMI barcode for each TCRbeta molecule was captured by a 50-nucleotide 5' read. In the original analysis: Reads were grouped by UMI into consensus reads using the MIGEC toolkit. Forward and reverse consensus reads were merged with PEAR to produce final reads. Identical UMI-sequence pairs shared across libraries were treated as cross-sample contamination and removed by a custom decontamination script. MIGMAP, a wrapper around IgBLAST, was used to carry out V(D)J assignment and CDR3 extraction. A TCR clonotype was defined as sharing the same V gene, J gene and CDR3 amino acid sequence, and CDR1 and CDR2 were not sequenced. The public reads were reanalyzed by TCRdb: fastp trimming at Q25, MiXCR alignment, in-frame beta chains only. Rows merge per CDR3 protein into single entries with the most common DNA and genes. What appears here as the V and J calls and clone size reflects TCRdb's work, not the paper's. Present in this sample are several hundred distinct CDR3 sequences, 60% to 80% of which were seen just once. The top ten hold about two fifths of the sample.

Inclusive of the bounding cysteine and phenylalanine, the CDR3 is 12 residues long. Only the CDR3 portion is preserved as DNA: 36 bases, with reading frame beginning at the first base. CDR1 and CDR2, per the germline V gene (reference sequence), are GTSNPN and SVGIG. V was cut back by 3 bases and J by 5 bases, leaving a gap of 10 bases between them. mRNA, which captures expressed receptors, was used instead of genomic DNA for quantification of TCRbeta repertoires. Without cell sorting, buffy coat leukocytes were collected into Trizol, and RNA was extracted using the Direct-zol RNA MiniPrep Plus kit. EDTA blood tubes were centrifuged immediately at 4°C to separate plasma, buffy coat and red blood cells.

Rearrangement joined TRBV30 to TRBJ1-2, with the D gene not confidently named. The sample consisted of peripheral blood. This TCR was recovered from a human donor in good health. At the DNA level, the sequence is TGTGCCTGGAGCTTACAGTTTTATGGCTACACCTTC. Its product reads: CAWSLQFYGYTF.